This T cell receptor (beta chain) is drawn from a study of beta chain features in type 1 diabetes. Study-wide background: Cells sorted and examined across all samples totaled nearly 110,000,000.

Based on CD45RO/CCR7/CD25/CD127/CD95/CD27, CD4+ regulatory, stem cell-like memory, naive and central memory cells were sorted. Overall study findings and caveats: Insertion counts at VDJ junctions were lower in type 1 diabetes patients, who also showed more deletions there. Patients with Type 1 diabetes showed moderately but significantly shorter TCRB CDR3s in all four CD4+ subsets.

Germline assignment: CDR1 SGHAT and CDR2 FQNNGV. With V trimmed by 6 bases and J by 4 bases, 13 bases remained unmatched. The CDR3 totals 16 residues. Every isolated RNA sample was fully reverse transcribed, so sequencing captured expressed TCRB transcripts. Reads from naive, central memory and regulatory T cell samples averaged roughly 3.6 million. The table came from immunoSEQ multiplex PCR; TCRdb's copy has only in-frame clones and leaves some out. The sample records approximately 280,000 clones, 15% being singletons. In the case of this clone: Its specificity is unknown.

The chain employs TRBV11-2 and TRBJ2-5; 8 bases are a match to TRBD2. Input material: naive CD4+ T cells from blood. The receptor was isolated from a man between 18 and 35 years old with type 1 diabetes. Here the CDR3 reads CASRSDREGVRETQYF. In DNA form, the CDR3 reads TGTGCCAGCAGATCCGATCGGGAGGGTGTGCGAGAGACCCAGTACTTC.